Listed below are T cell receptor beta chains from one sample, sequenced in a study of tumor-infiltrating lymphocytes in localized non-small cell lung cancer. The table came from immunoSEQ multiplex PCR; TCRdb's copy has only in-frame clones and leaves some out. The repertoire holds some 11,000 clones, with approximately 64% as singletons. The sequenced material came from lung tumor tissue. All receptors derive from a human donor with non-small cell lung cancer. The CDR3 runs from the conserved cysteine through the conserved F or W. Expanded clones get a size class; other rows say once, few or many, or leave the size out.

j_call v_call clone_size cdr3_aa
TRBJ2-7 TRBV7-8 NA CASSLVAENYEQYF
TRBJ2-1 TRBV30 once CAWSPVGSEQFF
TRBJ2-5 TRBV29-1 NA CSVDLLATQETQYF
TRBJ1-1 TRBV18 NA CASSRQGGDTEAFF
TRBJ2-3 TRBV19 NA CASSLRLGLAATITDTQYF
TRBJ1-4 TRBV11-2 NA CASSLDMANEKLFF
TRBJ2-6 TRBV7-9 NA CALPPRQASRLSGANVLTF
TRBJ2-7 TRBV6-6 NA CASSYSRGQVEQYF
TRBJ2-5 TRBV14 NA CASSPPRLANQETQYF
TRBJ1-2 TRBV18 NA CASSPGLGGYTF
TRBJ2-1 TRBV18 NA CASSPSTGGATYNEQFF
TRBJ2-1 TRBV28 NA CASSSQGFEQFF
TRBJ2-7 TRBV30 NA CAWSPGQGGEQYF
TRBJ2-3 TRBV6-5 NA CASNPGYGTDTQYF
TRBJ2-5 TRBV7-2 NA CASSLGGQGLTQETQYF
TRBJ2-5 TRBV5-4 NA CASSSGVQETQYF
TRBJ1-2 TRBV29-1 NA CSVAGHQNYGYTF
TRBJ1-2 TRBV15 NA CATTPSGSGYTF
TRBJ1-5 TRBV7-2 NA CASSLISAEQPQHF
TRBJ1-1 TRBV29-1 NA CSVAWDSEAFF
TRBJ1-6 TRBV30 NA CACDRGNESPLHF
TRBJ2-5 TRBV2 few CASSELGEQETQYF
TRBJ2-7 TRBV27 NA CASSETRNREQYF
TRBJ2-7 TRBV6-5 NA CASSYDPGGGTYEQYF
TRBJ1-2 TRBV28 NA CASKYPSYGYTF
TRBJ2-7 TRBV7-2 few CASSSSLIPYEQYF
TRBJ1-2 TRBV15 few CATSRSTGNYGYTF
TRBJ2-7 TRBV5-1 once CASSLGLIYEQYF
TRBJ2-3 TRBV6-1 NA CASLGTGGADTQYF
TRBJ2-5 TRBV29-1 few CSVRALVSETQYF
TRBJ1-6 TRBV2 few CASRGTGDSPLHF
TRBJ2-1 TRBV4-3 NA CASSPGTSGDNEQFF
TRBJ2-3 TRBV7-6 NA CASSSRGQGSTDTQYF
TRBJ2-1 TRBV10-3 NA CAISLDTQSYNEQFF
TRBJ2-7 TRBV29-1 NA CSVVGQTSYEQYF
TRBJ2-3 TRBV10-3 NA CAISEFRTSTDTQYF
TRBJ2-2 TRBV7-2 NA CASSLGRAWNTGELFF
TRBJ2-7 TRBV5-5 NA CASSRARDGAYEQYF
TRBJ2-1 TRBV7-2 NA CASSLSPAAGGPWGEQFF
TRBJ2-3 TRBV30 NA CAWRRLAGVADTQYF
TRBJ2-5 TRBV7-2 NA CASSPGGSIQETQYF
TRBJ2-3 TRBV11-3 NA CASSLGGGHTDTQYF
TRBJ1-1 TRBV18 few CASSPEGTLVGTEAFF
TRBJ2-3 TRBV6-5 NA CASSRLAGGQDTQYF
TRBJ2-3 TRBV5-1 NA CASSFGQATRKGSTDTQYF
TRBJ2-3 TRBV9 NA CASNFPGSTDTQYF
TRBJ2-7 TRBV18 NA CASSAATSSREQYF
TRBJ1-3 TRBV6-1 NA CASSEITEGNTIYF
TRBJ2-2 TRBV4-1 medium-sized CASSPIAGGRVGELFF
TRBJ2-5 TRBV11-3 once CASSRGSVETQYF
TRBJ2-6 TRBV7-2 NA CASSPAGANVLTF
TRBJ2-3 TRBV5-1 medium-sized CASSPGGTDTQYF
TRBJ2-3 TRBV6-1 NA CASSLAGREDTQYF
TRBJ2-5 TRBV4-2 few CASSQVAGGFETQYF
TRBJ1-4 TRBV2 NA CASSDGGTGERDYEKLFF